These T cell receptor beta chains were read from a single sample in a study of shared clonotypes between healthy human individuals. Only in-frame clones appear in the TCRdb table, and some are missing; sequencing was by immunoSEQ multiplex PCR. The sample holds over 850,000 clones; approximately 80% are singletons and the top ten take 0.6% to 0.75%. What was sequenced was memory CD4+ T cells from PBMCs. The receptors stem from a man between 18 and 35 years old in good health. Some clones in this sample may be carry-over from other donors' samples. Each CDR3 is given with its conserved first and last residue. A D gene is named only where the DNA matches it firmly. Some rows have no size entry. The others give once, few or many, or a class for an expanded clone.

clone size	V gene	D gene	J gene	CDR3 protein	CDR3 DNA
-	TRBV6-6	-	TRBJ1-1	CASSYSGEGAFF	TGTGCCAGCAGTTACTCTGGGGAGGGAGCTTTCTTT
-	TRBV28	-	TRBJ1-5	CASSLAQGPAPLQHF	TGTGCCAGCAGTTTGGCCCAGGGCCCTGCTCCCCTCCAGCATTTT
-	TRBV14	TRBD1	TRBJ1-3	CASSQDGGDRSGNTIYF	TGTGCCAGCAGCCAAGATGGAGGGGACAGAAGCGGAAACACCATATATTTT
-	TRBV6-1	-	TRBJ1-1	CASSQGTATEAFF	TGTGCCAGCAGTCAGGGGACGGCCACTGAAGCTTTCTTT
-	TRBV5-1	TRBD1	TRBJ1-4	CASSLDRGIEKLFF	TGCGCCAGCAGCTTGGACAGGGGAATTGAAAAACTGTTTTTT
many	TRBV5-1	-	TRBJ1-2	CASSMGFEDYTF	TGCGCCAGCTCGATGGGTTTCGAAGACTACACCTTC
few	TRBV29-1	TRBD1	TRBJ1-2	CSSLGQDHGYTF	TGCAGCAGTCTTGGACAGGACCATGGCTACACCTTC
-	TRBV19	TRBD1	TRBJ1-5	CASSPEQGRPQHF	TGTGCCAGTAGCCCAGAACAGGGGCGGCCCCAGCATTTT
few	TRBV11-2	-	TRBJ1-5	CASSLSRVGGEAQPQHF	TGTGCCAGCAGCCTCTCGCGGGTGGGGGGCGAGGCTCAGCCCCAGCATTTT
few	TRBV7-2	-	TRBJ1-3	CASSLSGNSENTIYF	TGTGCCAGCAGCTTATCAGGGAATTCGGAAAACACCATATATTTT
-	TRBV7-3	TRBD1	TRBJ1-3	CASSFPSTGVTRNTIYF	TGTGCCAGCAGCTTTCCCTCCACAGGGGTAACAAGAAACACCATATATTTT
-	TRBV18	-	TRBJ2-2	CASSAINTGELFF	TGTGCCAGCTCAGCCATTAACACCGGGGAGCTGTTTTTT
-	TRBV6-1	-	TRBJ1-1	CASQSLAEAFF	TGTGCCAGCCAGTCCTTAGCTGAAGCTTTCTTT
once	TRBV5-1	TRBD2	TRBJ2-2	CASRSSELARRGTGELFF	TGCGCCAGCAGATCATCGGAACTAGCGCGCCGAGGGACCGGGGAGCTGTTTTTT
-	TRBV19	TRBD1	TRBJ1-1	CASNPGQGNTEAFF	TGTGCCAGTAACCCGGGACAGGGGAACACTGAAGCTTTCTTT
-	TRBV4-2	TRBD1	TRBJ1-4	CASSPTGTVNEKLFF	TGTGCCAGCAGCCCAACCGGGACAGTTAATGAAAAACTGTTTTTT
many	TRBV12-5	-	TRBJ2-7	CASGVDGSSLHF	TGTGCTAGTGGCGTAGACGGGAGCAGTTTGCACTTC
few	TRBV11-2	TRBD1	TRBJ2-3	CASREGQSTDTQYF	TGTGCCAGCAGAGAGGGACAGAGCACAGATACGCAGTATTTT
-	TRBV5-1	TRBD2	TRBJ2-7	CASSFGPGLGDVDEQYF	TGCGCCAGCAGCTTCGGCCCTGGACTAGGGGATGTAGACGAGCAGTACTTC
-	TRBV5-6	-	TRBJ2-3	CASSFYTAAIADTQYF	TGTGCCAGCAGCTTTTATACAGCGGCGATCGCAGATACGCAGTATTTT
-	TRBV28	TRBD2	TRBJ2-1	CASSLSGTSGMRNEQFF	TGTGCCAGCAGTTTATCAGGGACTAGCGGGATGAGGAATGAGCAGTTCTTC
once	TRBV7-2	-	TRBJ1-5	CASSLVENQPQHF	TGTGCCAGCAGCTTAGTCGAGAATCAGCCCCAGCATTTT
-	TRBV27	TRBD1	TRBJ2-7	CASSLVPGQVRYEQYF	TGTGCCAGCAGTTTGGTACCGGGACAGGTTCGCTACGAGCAGTACTTC
-	TRBV5-8	-	TRBJ2-1	CASSPRLDSAQFF	TGTGCCAGCAGCCCCCGACTAGACAGCGCTCAGTTCTTC
-	TRBV5-1	-	TRBJ2-3	CASSSGVGFDTQYF	TGCGCCAGCAGCTCGGGGGTGGGCTTTGATACGCAGTATTTT
-	TRBV6-1	TRBD2	TRBJ2-7	CASSEAGTSAYEQYF	TGTGCCAGCAGTGAAGCCGGGACTAGCGCGTACGAGCAGTACTTC
-	TRBV18	TRBD1	TRBJ2-7	CASSQDRVSEQYF	TGTGCCAGCTCTCAGGACAGGGTTAGCGAGCAGTACTTC
-	TRBV5-1	-	TRBJ1-1	CASSPTAGNTEAFF	TGCGCCAGCAGCCCCACGGCTGGGAACACTGAAGCTTTCTTT
once	TRBV28	TRBD2	TRBJ2-1	CASMVAGVLDNEQFF	TGTGCCAGCATGGTAGCGGGAGTCTTGGACAATGAGCAGTTCTTC
-	TRBV2	-	TRBJ1-5	CASTPGSQPQHF	TGTGCCAGCACTCCGGGGAGCCAGCCCCAGCATTTT
few	TRBV21-1	-	TRBJ2-3	CASTLSKGSRADTQYF	TGTGCCAGCACTTTGTCGAAGGGTTCTCGGGCAGATACGCAGTATTTT
-	TRBV28	-	TRBJ2-3	CASRRLGAGQADTQYF	TGTGCCAGCAGGCGGTTGGGGGCGGGTCAGGCAGATACGCAGTATTTT
once	TRBV5-1	-	TRBJ1-3	CASTSDSGSGNTIYF	TGCGCCAGCACCTCCGACAGTGGCTCTGGAAACACCATATATTTT
-	TRBV5-4	-	TRBJ1-4	CASSRWGSPNEKLFF	TGTGCCAGCAGCCGATGGGGTAGCCCTAATGAAAAACTGTTTTTT
-	TRBV28	TRBD2	TRBJ2-1	CASIDSGRLGNEQFF	TGTGCCAGCATCGATAGCGGGAGGCTAGGGAATGAGCAGTTCTTC
-	TRBV5-4	TRBD1	TRBJ2-6	CASSLYTGGFSGANVLTF	TGTGCCAGCAGCTTGTATACAGGGGGATTCTCTGGGGCCAACGTCCTGACTTTC
-	TRBV2	-	TRBJ1-3	CASSDRGNTIYF	TGTGCCAGCAGTGATCGTGGAAACACCATATATTTT
few	TRBV29-1	TRBD1	TRBJ2-5	CSVDRQGKTQYF	TGCAGCGTTGATCGACAGGGAAAGACCCAGTACTTC
-	TRBV7-9	TRBD1	TRBJ1-6	CASSGRTGSNSPLHF	TGTGCCAGCAGCGGGCGGACAGGGAGTAATTCACCCCTCCACTTT
-	TRBV5-5	-	TRBJ1-1	CASSYTGHTEAFF	TGTGCCAGCAGCTACACAGGGCACACTGAAGCTTTCTTT
-	TRBV4-1	-	TRBJ2-3	CASSQRPYTQYF	TGCGCCAGCAGCCAACGACCCTATACGCAGTATTTT
few	TRBV7-2	TRBD2	TRBJ2-5	CASSSGTSGWETQYF	TGTGCCAGCAGCTCAGGGACTAGCGGGTGGGAGACCCAGTACTTC
-	TRBV27	TRBD2	TRBJ2-5	CASSSRREGETQYF	TGTGCCAGCAGTTCCCGGCGGGAGGGAGAGACCCAGTACTTC
-	TRBV7-2	-	TRBJ1-4	CASSFPTNEKLFF	TGTGCCAGCAGCTTCCCGACTAATGAAAAACTGTTTTTT
-	TRBV4-3	-	TRBJ1-1	CASSTEGRNTEAFF	TGCGCCAGCAGTACGGAGGGTCGGAACACTGAAGCTTTCTTT
-	TRBV28	TRBD1	TRBJ1-4	CASRPQGDGEKLFF	TGTGCCAGCAGGCCCCAGGGGGATGGTGAAAAACTGTTTTTT
-	TRBV5-6	TRBD1	TRBJ1-3	CASSSTGELGNTIYF	TGTGCCAGCAGTTCAACAGGGGAACTGGGAAACACCATATATTTT
-	TRBV28	-	TRBJ1-3	CASSGGLGNTIYF	TGTGCCAGCTCGGGGGGGTTGGGAAACACCATATATTTT
few	TRBV10-3	-	TRBJ1-5	CAISPNSWAQHF	TGTGCCATCAGTCCGAACTCGTGGGCCCAGCATTTT
-	TRBV9	-	TRBJ1-2	CASSASHGTLLYGYTF	TGTGCCAGCAGCGCGTCACACGGGACACTGCTCTATGGCTACACCTTC
few	TRBV5-1	-	TRBJ2-7	CASSLSGPYEQYF	TGCGCCAGCAGCTTATCAGGGCCCTACGAGCAGTACTTC
-	TRBV7-2	-	TRBJ1-1	CASSEGGNTEAFF	TGTGCCAGCAGCGAGGGGGGGAACACTGAAGCTTTCTTT
-	TRBV19	-	TRBJ2-5	CASSMSGAGKETQYF	TGTGCCAGTAGTATGTCGGGGGCTGGGAAAGAGACCCAGTACTTC
-	TRBV6-5	-	TRBJ2-1	CASSYRHDFYNEQFF	TGTGCCAGCAGTTACCGGCACGACTTCTACAATGAGCAGTTCTTC
few	TRBV2	TRBD2	TRBJ2-1	CASGGEGSRYNEQFF	TGTGCCAGCGGAGGGGAGGGATCTCGCTACAATGAGCAGTTCTTC
-	TRBV19	TRBD2	TRBJ2-3	CASSTPRTSGGEGDTQYF	TGTGCCAGTAGTACCCCCCGGACTAGCGGGGGGGAAGGGGATACGCAGTATTTT
few	TRBV7-8	TRBD2	TRBJ2-7	CASRELAGASKEQYF	TGTGCCAGCAGGGAGCTAGCGGGAGCATCTAAAGAGCAGTACTTC
few	TRBV4-3	-	TRBJ2-7	CASSHTSSYEQYF	TGCGCCAGCAGCCATACTAGCAGCTACGAGCAGTACTTC
-	TRBV4-3	-	TRBJ1-3	CASSQDGGSSGNTIYF	TGCGCCAGCAGCCAAGATGGAGGGAGCTCTGGAAACACCATATATTTT